These 22 T cell receptor beta chains were sequenced from one sample in a study of control samples from healthy donors and cancer patients. Clones were sequenced by immunoSEQ multiplex PCR, and TCRdb holds only the in-frame ones, with some missing. The repertoire has approximately 70,000 clones, roughly nine tenths of them found once; the top ten carry 15% to 20%. Sequencing was carried out using PBMCs. The receptor set was obtained from a man in his fifties or sixties with lung cancer.

The gene calls are TRBV18 and TRBJ1-1; no clear D gene. The CDR3 sequence is 15 residues long. The V gene lost 1 base and the J gene lost 1 base, with 10 bases spanning the gap. Germline lookup yields CDR1 KGHSH and CDR2 LQKENI. The CDR3: CASSPRQDSNTEAFF. The CDR3 nucleotides read TGTGCCAGCTCACCACGGCAGGATTCGAACACTGAAGCTTTCTTT. Variable domain in full (rest from reference TRBV18 and TRBJ1-1): NAGVMQNPRHLVRRRGQEARLRCSPMKGHSHVYWYRQLPEEGLKFMVYLQKENIIDESGMPKERFSAEFPKEGPSILRIQQVVRGDSAAYFCASSPRQDSNTEAFFGQGTRLTVV.

The chain has TRBV11-2 and TRBJ2-3; D tentatively fits TRBD1 or TRBD2 (5 bases each). V was shortened by 1 base and J by 3 bases, with 14 bases between the two germline ends. In germline, CDR1 is SGHAT, CDR2 FQNNGV. The CDR3 covers 16 residues. CDR3 region: CASSLGVGTGTDTQYF. DNA for the CDR3: TGTGCCAGCAGCTTAGGCGTAGGGACGGGGACAGATACGCAGTATTTT.

The J gene is TRBJ1-1, the V gene TRBV4-1, with 8 bases aligning to TRBD1. V trimming: 1 base; J trimming: 10 bases; junction bases outside the gene matches: 8. The CDR3 has 14 amino acids. The germline gives CDR1 MGHRA, CDR2 YSYEKL. The CDR3 reads CASSQVGQDGAAFF. DNA of the CDR3: TGCGCCAGCAGCCAAGTGGGACAGGATGGTGCAGCTTTCTTT.

This chain links TRBV5-6 with TRBJ2-3; 7 bases map to TRBD1. Germline V gene lookup returns CDR1 SGHDT and CDR2 YYEEEE. The length of the CDR3 is 17 residues. V trimming: 3 bases; J trimming: 7 bases; junction bases outside the gene matches: 17. Written as DNA, the CDR3 is TGTGCCAGCAGCTCGCAGAGGGACGGGACAGCGTTTTATACGCAGTATTTT. It specifies CASSSQRDGTAFYTQYF.

As concerns this clone: At one of its ends the junction is not consistent with the germline gene, which may arise from a read error. The chain carries TRBV25-1 and TRBJ2-2, with D unclear. Germline CDR1 MGHDK, CDR2 SYGVNS. The CDR3 has 13 amino acids. The DNA of the CDR3 is TGTGCCAGCAGGGAATCGAACACCGGGGAGCTGTTTTTT. Translated, it gives CASRESNTGELFF.

This chain uses TRBV10-3 with TRBJ1-1; 8 nucleotides align to TRBD1. V shed 8 bases and J 1 base; nucleotides not matched to a gene: 0. Germline values: CDR1 ENHRY, CDR2 SYGVKD. The CDR3 sequence is 12 residues long. The CDR3 bases are TGTGCCATCGGACAGGGGAACACTGAAGCTTTCTTT. It encodes CAIGQGNTEAFF.

The V gene is TRBV6-5, the J gene TRBJ1-2; D is ambiguous. Trimming stripped 0 bases from V and 1 base from J, with 9 bases between. Germline-derived CDR1 and CDR2 are MNHEY and SVGAGI. The CDR3 is made up of 15 amino acids. The CDR3 nucleotides are TGTGCCAGCAGTTACTCAGGCACCGGTAACTATGGCTACACCTTC. Protein product: CASSYSGTGNYGYTF.

This clone was found once. The V gene is TRBV5-1, the J gene TRBJ2-7, with D possibly being TRBD1 (5 bases). Germline-derived CDR1 and CDR2 are SGHRS and YFSETQ. The CDR3 is 14 residues long. Trimming left V 2 bases short and J 0 bases short, with 9 bases between. The CDR3 here is CASSFQGSSYEQYF. CDR3 nucleotide sequence: TGCGCCAGCAGCTTCCAGGGCAGCTCCTACGAGCAGTACTTC.

The rearrangement uses TRBV7-2 and TRBJ2-1; D is undetermined. Germline-derived CDR1 and CDR2 are SGHTA and FQGNSA. This CDR3 has 16 residues. V lost 5 bases, J lost 3 bases, and 17 bases lay in between. CDR3: CASSPQSGPHYNEQFF. CDR3 sequence (DNA): TGTGCCAGCAGCCCCCAAAGTGGCCCGCACTACAATGAGCAGTTCTTC.

The chain has TRBV15 and TRBJ1-1; perhaps TRBD1 as D (5 bases). The CDR3 sequence is 14 residues long. Trimming removed 0 bases from V and 5 bases from J, with 10 bases in between. Germline values: CDR1 LNHNV, CDR2 YYDKDF (reference sequence). CDR3 nucleotide sequence: TGTGCCACCAGCAGAGATCGAAGGGGTACTGAAGCTTTCTTT. This codes for CATSRDRRGTEAFF.

The chain links TRBV11-2 to TRBJ2-7; no clear D. Germline V gene sequence: CDR1 SGHAT, CDR2 FQNNGV. This CDR3 is 14 amino acids long. Trimming took off 4 bases at V and 0 bases at J, with 10 bases between the two ends. The CDR3 sequence is CASSSPASSYEQYF. The CDR3 nucleotides read TGTGCCAGCAGCTCCCCCGCAAGCTCCTACGAGCAGTACTTC.

The V call is TRBV12-5, the J call TRBJ1-3; D is unresolved. Per germline, CDR1 LGHNT and CDR2 FRNRAP. The CDR3 contains 18 residues. V dropped 0 bases and J dropped 1 base, with 16 bases sitting between them. The CDR3 region has the DNA TGTGCTAGTGGTTTGGTACCGGACGGCCTAAGTTCTGGAAACACCATATATTTT. It codes for CASGLVPDGLSSGNTIYF.

This sequence joins TRBV6-4 and TRBJ2-1; tentatively, D is TRBD1 (5 bases). The V end was cut by 6 bases, the J end by 1 base, with 13 bases between. The CDR3 is 15 amino acids. Germline V gene sequence: CDR1 MRHNA, CDR2 SNTAGT. The CDR3: CASSPHKGSYNEQFF. Written as DNA, the CDR3 is TGTGCCAGCAGCCCCCATAAGGGGTCCTACAATGAGCAGTTCTTC.

The CDR3 protein is CASSSGSADTQYF. In DNA form, the CDR3 reads TGTGCCAGCAGCTCCGGGTCAGCTGATACGCAGTATTTT. V and J are TRBV5-4 and TRBJ2-3; D gene uncertain. CDR3 length equals 13 residues. Trimming removed 3 bases from V and 6 bases from J, with 11 bases in between. Germline loops: CDR1 SGHNT, CDR2 YYREEE (reference sequence).

The chain employs TRBV19 and TRBJ1-2; no firm D call. The CDR3 contains 13 residues. Trimming removed 6 bases from V and 4 bases from J, with 12 bases in between. Germline-derived CDR1 and CDR2 are LNHDA and SQIVND (reference sequence). As DNA, the CDR3 is TGTGCCAGTAGAAACAACGGTGGCTATGGCTACACCTTC. Amino acids: CASRNNGGYGYTF.

The chain links TRBV5-8 to TRBJ1-2; D is ambiguous. Germline lookup yields CDR1 SGHTS and CDR2 YDEGEE. The CDR3 is 13 residues long. Trimming pared 2 bases from V and 6 bases from J, leaving 11 bases between. The CDR3 loop is CASSFGRANGYTF. The DNA of the CDR3 is TGTGCCAGCAGCTTTGGACGGGCGAATGGCTACACCTTC.

The chain carries TRBV5-1 and TRBJ2-3; TRBD1 matches at 8 bases. Germline lookup yields CDR1 SGHRS and CDR2 YFSETQ. The CDR3 sequence is 15 residues long. V was pared by 1 base and J by 0 bases, with 1 base of the junction left unmatched. Here the CDR3 reads CASSLQGASTDTQYF. The CDR3 DNA sequence: TGCGCCAGCAGCTTGCAGGGGGCAAGCACAGATACGCAGTATTTT.

This chain links TRBV4-1 with TRBJ2-4; 8 nucleotides agree with TRBD1. In germline, CDR1 is MGHRA, CDR2 YSYEKL. This CDR3 has 16 residues. V lost 2 bases to trimming and J lost 1 base; unmatched junction nucleotides: 4. CDR3 residues: CASSQIGTGAKNIQYF. CDR3 nucleotide sequence: TGCGCCAGCAGCCAAATTGGGACAGGCGCCAAAAACATTCAGTACTTC.

The rearrangement uses TRBV11-2 and TRBJ1-2; a weak D match, TRBD1 (6 bases). The CDR3 consists of 15 residues. The V and J ends lost 0 bases and 2 bases respectively, with 10 bases between them. CDR1 and CDR2 (germline): SGHAT, FQNNGV. In nucleotides, the CDR3 is TGTGCCAGCAGCTTAGAATGGACAGCGAACTATGGCTACACCTTC. It encodes CASSLEWTANYGYTF.

This chain joins TRBV27 and TRBJ1-1; D is possibly TRBD1 (6 bases). Deletions cut 6 bases from V and 6 bases from J, with 14 bases between. Germline CDR1 is MNHEY and CDR2 is SMNVEV (reference sequence). The CDR3 sequence is 13 residues long. The CDR3 spells CASSRTGTAEAFF. DNA for the CDR3: TGTGCCAGCAGCCGTACAGGGACCGCTGAAGCTTTCTTT.

V and J are TRBV18 and TRBJ1-6; D might be TRBD1 (6 bases). The CDR3 covers 14 residues. Germline CDR1 reads KGHSH; CDR2 reads LQKENI. Deletions cut 2 bases from V and 7 bases from J, with 9 bases between. The CDR3 DNA reads as TGTGCCAGCTCACCAGGACAGAAGAATTCACCCCTCCACTTT. Amino acids: CASSPGQKNSPLHF.

The chain links TRBV5-1 to TRBJ1-2; D perhaps matches TRBD1 (5 bases). The length of the CDR3 is 16 residues. From germline, CDR1 is SGHRS and CDR2 YFSETQ. V was shortened by 4 bases and J by 8 bases, with 24 bases between the two germline ends. The CDR3 nucleotides are TGCGCCAGCAGCATATTTAGTTCAGGGCAGGGAGGCGGCTACACCTTC. Translating it yields CASSIFSSGQGGGYTF. The full variable domain, in which reference TRBV5-1 and TRBJ1-2 provide the parts outside the CDR3, is KAGVTQTPRYLIKTRGQQVTLSCSPISGHRSVSWYQQTPGQGLQFLFEYFSETQRNKGNFPGRFSGRQFSNSRSEMNVSTLELGDSALYLCASSIFSSGQGGGYTFGSGTRLTVV.